This T cell receptor (beta chain) was found in a study of cytomegalovirus exposure and HLA in healthy donors. Study as a whole: A prior study identified approximately 120 million unique TCR beta sequences from about 179 million T cells.

Germline V gene sequence: CDR1 MNHEY, CDR2 SMNVEV (reference sequence). The CDR3 is 17 amino acids. With V trimmed by 6 bases and J by 0 bases, 8 bases remained unmatched. Points from the study as a whole: The authors excluded some V segments, including TRBV6-2 and TRBV6-3, as indistinguishable.

The PCR had 60 Vbeta and 13 Jbeta primers. Assay used: immunoSEQ multiplex PCR; TCRdb lists only in-frame clones, some missing. The sample lists more than 95,000 clones, approximately 66% occurring once. Comment on this clone: Its antigen is still unknown.

The sequence was collected from a woman aged 45-60 years in good health and CMV-seronegative. The sample comprised PBMCs. The rearrangement joins TRBV27 to TRBJ2-1; the match to TRBD2 covers 10 bases. The CDR3 here is CASRSGGAGGSYNEQFF. For the CDR3, the DNA is TGTGCCAGCAGGAGCGGGGGGGCCGGGGGCTCCTACAATGAGCAGTTCTTC.